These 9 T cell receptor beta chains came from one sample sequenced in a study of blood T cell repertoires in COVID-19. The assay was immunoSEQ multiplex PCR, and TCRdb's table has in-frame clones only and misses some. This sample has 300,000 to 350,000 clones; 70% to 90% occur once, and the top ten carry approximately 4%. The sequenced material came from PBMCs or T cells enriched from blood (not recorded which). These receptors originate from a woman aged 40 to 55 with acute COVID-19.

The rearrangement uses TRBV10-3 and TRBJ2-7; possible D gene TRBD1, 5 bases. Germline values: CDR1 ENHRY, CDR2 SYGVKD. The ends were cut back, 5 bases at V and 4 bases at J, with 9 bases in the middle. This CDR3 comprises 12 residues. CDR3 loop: CAISIDSYEQYF. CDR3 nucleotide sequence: TGTGCCATCAGTATAGACAGTTACGAGCAGTACTTC.

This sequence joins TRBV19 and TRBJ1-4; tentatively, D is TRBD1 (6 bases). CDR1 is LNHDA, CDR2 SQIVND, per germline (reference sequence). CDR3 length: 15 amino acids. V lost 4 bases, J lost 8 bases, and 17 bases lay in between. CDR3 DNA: TGTGCCAGTAGTAAACAGAGGGGGTCGGGGGAAAAACTGTTTTTT. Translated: CASSKQRGSGEKLFF.

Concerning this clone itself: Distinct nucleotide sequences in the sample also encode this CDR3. The CDR3: CASSPQGASNQPQHF. CDR3 sequence (DNA): TGTGCCAGCTCACCACAAGGGGCTAGCAATCAGCCCCAGCATTTT. V is TRBV18 and J is TRBJ1-5; possibly TRBD1 for D (5 bases). The CDR3 runs 15 residues. Per germline, CDR1 KGHSH and CDR2 LQKENI. The V and J ends lost 1 base and 0 bases respectively, with 7 bases between them.

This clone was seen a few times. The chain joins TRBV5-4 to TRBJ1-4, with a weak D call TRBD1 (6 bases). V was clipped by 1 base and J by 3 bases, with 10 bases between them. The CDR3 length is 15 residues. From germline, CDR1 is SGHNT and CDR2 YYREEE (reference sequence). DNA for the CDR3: TGTGCCAGCAGCTTGAAGGGGGTGCCTAATGAAAAACTGTTTTTT. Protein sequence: CASSLKGVPNEKLFF. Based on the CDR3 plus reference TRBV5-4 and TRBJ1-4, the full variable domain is ETGVTQSPTHLIKTRGQQVTLRCSSQSGHNTVSWYQQALGQGPQFIFQYYREEENGRGNFPPRFSGLQFPNYSSELNVNALELDDSALYLCASSLKGVPNEKLFFGSGTQLSVL.

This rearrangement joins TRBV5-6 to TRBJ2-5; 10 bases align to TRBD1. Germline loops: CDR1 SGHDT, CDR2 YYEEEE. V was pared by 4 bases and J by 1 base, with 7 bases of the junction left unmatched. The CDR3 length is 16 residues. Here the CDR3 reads CASSIKRTGGQETQYF. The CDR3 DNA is TGTGCCAGCAGCATTAAGCGGACAGGGGGCCAAGAGACCCAGTACTTC. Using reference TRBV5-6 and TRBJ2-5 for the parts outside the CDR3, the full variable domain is DAGVTQSPTHLIKTRGQQVTLRCSPKSGHDTVSWYQQALGQGPQFIFQYYEEEERQRGNFPDRFSGHQFPNYSSELNVNALLLGDSALYLCASSIKRTGGQETQYFGPGTRLLVL.

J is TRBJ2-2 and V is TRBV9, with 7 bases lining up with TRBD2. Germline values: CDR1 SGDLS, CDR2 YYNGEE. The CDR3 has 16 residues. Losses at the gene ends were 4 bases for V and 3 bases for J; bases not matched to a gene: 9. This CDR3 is CASSPWTRGYTGELFF. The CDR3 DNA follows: TGTGCCAGCAGCCCATGGACTAGAGGATACACCGGGGAGCTGTTTTTT.

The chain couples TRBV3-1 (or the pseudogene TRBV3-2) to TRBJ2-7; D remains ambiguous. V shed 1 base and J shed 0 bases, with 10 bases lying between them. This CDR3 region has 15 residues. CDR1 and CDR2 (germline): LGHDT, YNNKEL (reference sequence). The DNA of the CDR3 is TGTGCCAGCAGCCAAGGTAACGGTCCCTCCTACGAGCAGTACTTC. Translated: CASSQGNGPSYEQYF.

The chain's CDR3 is CASSPGGNQPQHF. The DNA for the CDR3 is TGTGCCAGCAGCCCAGGGGGCAATCAGCCCCAGCATTTT. V gene TRBV3-1 (or the pseudogene TRBV3-2) combines with J gene TRBJ1-5, with a weak D call TRBD1 (6 bases). Trimming cost V 4 bases and J 2 bases, with 6 bases left between them. CDR1 LGHDT and CDR2 YNNKEL come from the germline V gene (reference sequence). CDR3 length: 13 amino acids.

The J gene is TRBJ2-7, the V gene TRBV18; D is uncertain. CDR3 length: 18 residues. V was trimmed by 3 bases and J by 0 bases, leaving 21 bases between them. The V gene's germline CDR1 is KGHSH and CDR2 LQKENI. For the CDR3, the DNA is TGTGCCAGCTCACCTTCCGGGTCCTCGATACTATTCTCCTACGAGCAGTACTTC. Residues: CASSPSGSSILFSYEQYF.